The 5 T cell receptor beta chains listed next were all sequenced from one sample in a study of monozygotic twins with cystic fibrosis. Sequencing used immunoSEQ multiplex PCR; TCRdb keeps in-frame clones, though not all of them. The sample consists of some 21,000 clones, under 95% of them appearing once. The sample consisted of blood. Receptor source: a girl aged 2 to 10 with cystic fibrosis.

The genes are TRBV6-1 and TRBJ2-7, with 9 bases fitting TRBD2. In germline, CDR1 is MNHNS, CDR2 SASEGT. V shed 0 bases, J shed 0 bases, and the junction held 0 bases outside the gene matches. This CDR3 region has 15 residues. The chain's CDR3 is CASSEASGSSYEQYF. In DNA form, the CDR3 reads TGTGCCAGCAGTGAAGCTAGCGGGAGCTCCTACGAGCAGTACTTC.

The rearrangement joins TRBV7-9 to TRBJ2-3; D possibly corresponds to TRBD2 (5 bases). The CDR3 covers 15 residues. Trimming removed 4 bases at V and 1 base at J, with 12 bases between. Germline V gene lookup returns CDR1 SEHNR and CDR2 FQNEAQ (reference sequence). CDR3 region: CASSSRLEGTDTQYF. The CDR3 region has the DNA TGTGCCAGCAGCTCCAGACTGGAGGGCACAGATACGCAGTATTTT.

This clone came up a few times. The CDR3 reads CASSGTGIGNQPQHF. In DNA, the CDR3 is TGTGCCAGTTCCGGGACAGGGATCGGCAATCAGCCCCAGCATTTT. V gene TRBV19 combines with J gene TRBJ1-5; 9 bases align to TRBD1. J was trimmed by 2 bases and V by 8 bases; bases with no gene match: 7. The V gene's germline CDR1 is LNHDA and CDR2 SQIVND (reference sequence). The CDR3 runs 15 residues.

This chain connects TRBV19 to TRBJ1-1, with a tentative D call TRBD1 (5 bases). V dropped 2 bases and J dropped 1 base, with 8 bases sitting between them. From germline, CDR1 is LNHDA and CDR2 SQIVND (reference sequence). The CDR3 extends over 14 amino acids. The chain's CDR3 is CASSIYGTNTEAFF. The CDR3, as DNA: TGTGCCAGTAGTATATACGGGACGAACACTGAAGCTTTCTTT.

V is TRBV4-3 and J is TRBJ1-4; no firm D call. The CDR3 has 15 residues. V lost 0 bases and J lost 4, with 9 bases in between. Germline CDR1 and CDR2: LGHNA and YSLEER. The CDR3 bases are TGCGCCAGCAGCCAAGATGACCGGCTTAATGAAAAACTGTTTTTT. It encodes CASSQDDRLNEKLFF.